This is a list of T cell receptor beta chains from one sample in a study of T cells in localized non-small cell lung cancer. The assay was immunoSEQ multiplex PCR, and TCRdb's table has in-frame clones only and misses some. This sample has roughly 18,000 clones, with approximately 82% found just once. The material sequenced was peripheral blood, taken before any cancer treatment. All receptors derive from a female donor of 60 years or more with stage I lung adenocarcinoma. Both conserved end residues are part of each CDR3. D genes are given only for firm matches. Not all rows give a size; the values are once, few, many and, for expanded clones, a class.

clone size: NA; D gene: NA; J gene: TRBJ1-5; V gene: TRBV7-8; CDR3 DNA: TGTGCCAGCAGCTTAGGCAGGGGCAGTCAGCCCCAGCATTTT; CDR3 protein: CASSLGRGSQPQHF
clone size: once; D gene: NA; J gene: TRBJ1-1; V gene: TRBV7-2; CDR3 DNA: TGTGCCAGCAGCTGGAAGACAGCTGGGTCAACTGAAGCTTTCTTT; CDR3 protein: CASSWKTAGSTEAFF
clone size: NA; D gene: NA; J gene: TRBJ2-5; V gene: TRBV11-2; CDR3 DNA: TGTGCCAGCAGCTTAGGAGGGCTAACCATGGGGGAGACCCAGTACTTC; CDR3 protein: CASSLGGLTMGETQYF
clone size: NA; D gene: NA; J gene: TRBJ2-5; V gene: TRBV29-1; CDR3 DNA: TGCAGCGTTTTCCCCCGGGGCCAAGAGACCCAGTACTTC; CDR3 protein: CSVFPRGQETQYF
clone size: NA; D gene: NA; J gene: TRBJ1-2; V gene: TRBV7-6; CDR3 DNA: TGTGCCAGCAGCGGAGACATCAACTATGGCTACACCTTC; CDR3 protein: CASSGDINYGYTF
clone size: NA; D gene: TRBD2; J gene: TRBJ2-1; V gene: TRBV5-1; CDR3 DNA: TGCGCCAGCAGCTTGGTGGGTAGCGGGTCCTACAATGAGCAGTTCTTC; CDR3 protein: CASSLVGSGSYNEQFF
clone size: NA; D gene: NA; J gene: TRBJ1-5; V gene: TRBV30; CDR3 DNA: TGTGCCTGGAGTCGACGTGACAATCAGCCCCAGCATTTT; CDR3 protein: CAWSRRDNQPQHF
clone size: few; D gene: NA; J gene: TRBJ2-7; V gene: TRBV4-1; CDR3 DNA: TGCGCCAGCAGCCAAGAGGACGTAGGCTACGAGCAGTACTTC; CDR3 protein: CASSQEDVGYEQYF
clone size: NA; D gene: NA; J gene: TRBJ1-2; V gene: TRBV6-5; CDR3 DNA: TGTGCCAGCAGTTACGGGCGAGGCTACACCTTC; CDR3 protein: CASSYGRGYTF
clone size: once; D gene: NA; J gene: TRBJ1-2; V gene: TRBV11-2; CDR3 DNA: TGTGCCAGCAGTCCCGACAGGTTCTTCTATGGCTACACCTTC; CDR3 protein: CASSPDRFFYGYTF
clone size: NA; D gene: TRBD2; J gene: TRBJ2-5; V gene: TRBV11-1; CDR3 DNA: TGTGCCAGCAGCTTATCGTGGCTAGCGGGGTACCAAGAGACCCAGTACTTC; CDR3 protein: CASSLSWLAGYQETQYF
clone size: NA; D gene: NA; J gene: TRBJ2-1; V gene: TRBV11-3; CDR3 DNA: TGTGCCAGCAGCTTAGATTTGTTAGGACAGTTCTTC; CDR3 protein: CASSLDLLGQFF
clone size: few; D gene: TRBD1; J gene: TRBJ1-2; V gene: TRBV19; CDR3 DNA: TGTGCCAGTAGTGCTCGACAGGGAAGAGTATATGGCTACACCTTC; CDR3 protein: CASSARQGRVYGYTF
clone size: NA; D gene: TRBD2; J gene: TRBJ2-1; V gene: TRBV13; CDR3 DNA: TGTGCCAGCAGCTTAGAACTAGCGGGGGACAATGAGCAGTTCTTC; CDR3 protein: CASSLELAGDNEQFF
clone size: NA; D gene: TRBD1; J gene: TRBJ1-1; V gene: TRBV18; CDR3 DNA: TGTGCCAGCTCAGCGACGGGGACAGGGGGCCTGAACACTGAAGCTTTCTTT; CDR3 protein: CASSATGTGGLNTEAFF
clone size: few; D gene: NA; J gene: TRBJ1-1; V gene: TRBV5-1; CDR3 DNA: TGCGCCAGCAGCTCGTTGACAGCGATGAACACTGAAGCTTTCTTT; CDR3 protein: CASSSLTAMNTEAFF
clone size: NA; D gene: TRBD2; J gene: TRBJ2-2; V gene: TRBV7-2; CDR3 DNA: TGTGCCAGCAGCCCGAGACTAGCGGGGGGGCTTGACACCGGGGAGCTGTTTTTT; CDR3 protein: CASSPRLAGGLDTGELFF
clone size: NA; D gene: TRBD2; J gene: TRBJ2-5; V gene: TRBV7-2; CDR3 DNA: TGTGCCAGCAGCTTAGCAGGGGTAGCGGGGGCCCAAGGGACCCAGTACTTC; CDR3 protein: CASSLAGVAGAQGTQYF
clone size: NA; D gene: NA; J gene: TRBJ2-7; V gene: TRBV7-3; CDR3 DNA: TGTGCCAGCAGCTTAGGACTTCGACGGAAACCGACCTACGAGCAGTACTTC; CDR3 protein: CASSLGLRRKPTYEQYF
clone size: NA; D gene: NA; J gene: TRBJ1-5; V gene: TRBV6-1; CDR3 DNA: TGTGCCAGCAGTTTGGGGGGGAGGGGTAATCAGCCCCAGCATTTT; CDR3 protein: CASSLGGRGNQPQHF
clone size: few; D gene: NA; J gene: TRBJ2-3; V gene: TRBV4-1; CDR3 DNA: TGCGCCAGCAGCCAAGATTCGTCGGCGCCCGCTAGCACAGATACGCAGTATTTT; CDR3 protein: CASSQDSSAPASTDTQYF
clone size: NA; D gene: NA; J gene: TRBJ1-2; V gene: TRBV10-3; CDR3 DNA: TGTGCCATCAGTGAGTCCCAGGGCAACTATGGCTACACCTTC; CDR3 protein: CAISESQGNYGYTF
clone size: NA; D gene: TRBD1; J gene: TRBJ1-2; V gene: TRBV14; CDR3 DNA: TGTGCCAGCAGCCAAGGCCTATTTATTAGGACAGGCCACTATGGCTACACCTTC; CDR3 protein: CASSQGLFIRTGHYGYTF
clone size: NA; D gene: TRBD1; J gene: TRBJ1-4; V gene: TRBV6-5; CDR3 DNA: TGTGCCAGCAGTTCCACAGGGGCAACTAATGAAAAACTGTTTTTT; CDR3 protein: CASSSTGATNEKLFF
clone size: NA; D gene: TRBD2; J gene: TRBJ2-1; V gene: TRBV6-6; CDR3 DNA: TGTGCCAGCAGTTACCCAGCGGGGGGGTCAAATGAGCAGTTCTTC; CDR3 protein: CASSYPAGGSNEQFF
clone size: NA; D gene: NA; J gene: TRBJ2-7; V gene: TRBV11-2; CDR3 DNA: TGTGCCAGCAGCTCTGGACTAACCTACGAGCAGTACTTC; CDR3 protein: CASSSGLTYEQYF
clone size: once; D gene: TRBD1; J gene: TRBJ1-1; V gene: TRBV29-1; CDR3 DNA: TGCAGCGCTGACGGACAGGGGGACGACACTGAAGCTTTCTTT; CDR3 protein: CSADGQGDDTEAFF
clone size: few; D gene: NA; J gene: TRBJ1-2; V gene: TRBV6-5; CDR3 DNA: TGTGCCAGCAGTTACTCTTCGCAGGACTATGGCTACACCTTC; CDR3 protein: CASSYSSQDYGYTF
clone size: once; D gene: NA; J gene: TRBJ1-1; V gene: TRBV5-1; CDR3 DNA: TGCGCCAGCAGCTTGGCGGTGGGGTTCACTGAAGCTTTCTTT; CDR3 protein: CASSLAVGFTEAFF
clone size: once; D gene: TRBD1; J gene: TRBJ2-2; V gene: TRBV29-1; CDR3 DNA: TGCAGCGTTGAGGGGGACAGGGCGAACACCGGGGAGCTGTTTTTT; CDR3 protein: CSVEGDRANTGELFF
clone size: NA; D gene: NA; J gene: TRBJ1-3; V gene: TRBV18; CDR3 DNA: TGTGCCAGCTCAGCAAATGCTAAGACCGACTCTGGAAACACCATATATTTT; CDR3 protein: CASSANAKTDSGNTIYF
clone size: NA; D gene: NA; J gene: TRBJ2-1; V gene: TRBV19; CDR3 DNA: TGTGCCAGTAAGGGAGGCAGATACAATGAGCAGTTCTTC; CDR3 protein: CASKGGRYNEQFF
clone size: few; D gene: TRBD1; J gene: TRBJ1-2; V gene: TRBV18; CDR3 DNA: TGTGCCAGCTCACCTGGGACAGAATATGGCTACACCTTC; CDR3 protein: CASSPGTEYGYTF
clone size: NA; D gene: TRBD1; J gene: TRBJ1-1; V gene: TRBV2; CDR3 DNA: TGTGCCAGCACCACCAATAGTGGACAGGGGGAGGAAGCTTTCTTT; CDR3 protein: CASTTNSGQGEEAFF
clone size: NA; D gene: NA; J gene: TRBJ2-1; V gene: TRBV5-1; CDR3 DNA: TGCGCCAGCAGCGCCCGTAGCTCCTACAATGAGCAGTTCTTC; CDR3 protein: CASSARSSYNEQFF
clone size: NA; D gene: NA; J gene: TRBJ2-5; V gene: TRBV27; CDR3 DNA: TGTGCCAGCAGTTTACCGGAGGGGACCCAGTACTTC; CDR3 protein: CASSLPEGTQYF
clone size: NA; D gene: NA; J gene: TRBJ2-1; V gene: TRBV14; CDR3 DNA: TGTGCCAGCAGCCATCTCCAGAGGGGATCTGAGCAGTTCTTC; CDR3 protein: CASSHLQRGSEQFF
clone size: NA; D gene: TRBD1; J gene: TRBJ1-6; V gene: TRBV19; CDR3 DNA: TGTGCCAGTCTGGACAGGTCGGGAGGTTCACCCCTCCACTTT; CDR3 protein: CASLDRSGGSPLHF
clone size: medium-sized; D gene: NA; J gene: TRBJ1-3; V gene: TRBV29-1; CDR3 DNA: TGCAGCGTTGAAGAAGGTGCCGGAAACACCATATATTTT; CDR3 protein: CSVEEGAGNTIYF
clone size: NA; D gene: NA; J gene: TRBJ2-1; V gene: TRBV7-7; CDR3 DNA: TGTGCTAGCAGCCCTTCGACTAACAATGAGCAGTTCTTC; CDR3 protein: CASSPSTNNEQFF
clone size: NA; D gene: NA; J gene: TRBJ1-2; V gene: TRBV6-1; CDR3 DNA: TGTGCCAGCAGGAGGGACACCTTCGATGGCTACACCTTC; CDR3 protein: CASRRDTFDGYTF
clone size: NA; D gene: TRBD2; J gene: TRBJ2-5; V gene: TRBV29-1; CDR3 DNA: TGCAGCGTTTCCGGGACTAGTGAGACCCAGTACTTC; CDR3 protein: CSVSGTSETQYF
clone size: NA; D gene: NA; J gene: TRBJ2-5; V gene: TRBV5-1; CDR3 DNA: TGCGCCAGCAGTCAGGGAGCGGCGGCCCAAGAGACCCAGTACTTC; CDR3 protein: CASSQGAAAQETQYF
clone size: NA; D gene: TRBD1; J gene: TRBJ2-7; V gene: TRBV10-3; CDR3 DNA: TGTGCCATCGGGGGGACAGGGTTATCCTCCGAGCAGTACTTC; CDR3 protein: CAIGGTGLSSEQYF
clone size: NA; D gene: TRBD2; J gene: TRBJ2-1; V gene: TRBV30; CDR3 DNA: TGTGCCTGGAGTCTAAGCGGGGGCTCCTACAATGAGCAGTTCTTC; CDR3 protein: CAWSLSGGSYNEQFF
clone size: few; D gene: TRBD1; J gene: TRBJ2-1; V gene: TRBV29-1; CDR3 DNA: TGCAGCGTTGATGGCGGACAGGGGAACAATGAGCAGTTCTTC; CDR3 protein: CSVDGGQGNNEQFF
clone size: NA; D gene: TRBD1; J gene: TRBJ2-1; V gene: TRBV4-1; CDR3 DNA: TGCGCCAGCAGCCAAAGGACAGGTCAATACAATGAGCAGTTCTTC; CDR3 protein: CASSQRTGQYNEQFF
clone size: few; D gene: NA; J gene: TRBJ1-2; V gene: TRBV30; CDR3 DNA: TGTGCCTGGAGTGTTATGACAGGCTATGGCTACACCTTC; CDR3 protein: CAWSVMTGYGYTF
clone size: once; D gene: NA; J gene: TRBJ1-1; V gene: TRBV30; CDR3 DNA: TGTGCCTGGGGTTTTGTGGGCACTGAAGCTTTCTTT; CDR3 protein: CAWGFVGTEAFF
clone size: NA; D gene: NA; J gene: TRBJ1-6; V gene: TRBV19; CDR3 DNA: TGTGCCAGTAGTAAGACAGTTGATCCTCATTCACCCCTCCACTTT; CDR3 protein: CASSKTVDPHSPLHF